The sample holds many counts of the clone carrying this TCR beta chain. This sample stems from a study of T cells in Graves' hyperthyroidism and ophthalmopathy. J was trimmed by 2 bases and V by 0 bases; bases with no gene match: 0. The length of the CDR3 is 14 residues. Germline lookup yields CDR1 MNHEY and CDR2 SVGAGI. Using RNA transcripts as the source, TCR beta CDR3 regions were amplified. With the HTBI primer set, the TCR CDR3 went through a first round of RT-PCR. TCRdb used MiXCR to reprocess the multiplex PCR reads, holding one entry per CDR3 protein. In the table there are 550,000 to 600,000 distinct CDR3 sequences, 11% to 15% of which are singletons.

This receptor was taken from a woman aged 18-29 years with Graves' ophthalmopathy. The rearrangement links TRBV6-5 to TRBJ1-1; 7 positions match TRBD1. Sample: blood. CDR3 amino acids: CASSYSGGNTEAFF. The CDR3, as DNA: TGTGCCAGCAGTTACTCAGGGGGCAACACTGAAGCTTTCTTT.